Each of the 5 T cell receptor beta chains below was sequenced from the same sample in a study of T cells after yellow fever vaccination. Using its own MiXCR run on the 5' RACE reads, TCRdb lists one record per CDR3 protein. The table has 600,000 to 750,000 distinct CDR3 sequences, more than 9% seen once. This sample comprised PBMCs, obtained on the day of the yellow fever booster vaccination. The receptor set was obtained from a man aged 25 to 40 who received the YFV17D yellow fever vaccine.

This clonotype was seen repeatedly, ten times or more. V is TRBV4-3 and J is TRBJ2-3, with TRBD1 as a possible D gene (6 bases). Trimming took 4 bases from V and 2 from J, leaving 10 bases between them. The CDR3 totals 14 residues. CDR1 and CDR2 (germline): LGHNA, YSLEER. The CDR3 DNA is TGCGCCAGCAGCCCGCGGACAGCCACAGATACGCAGTATTTT. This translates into CASSPRTATDTQYF.

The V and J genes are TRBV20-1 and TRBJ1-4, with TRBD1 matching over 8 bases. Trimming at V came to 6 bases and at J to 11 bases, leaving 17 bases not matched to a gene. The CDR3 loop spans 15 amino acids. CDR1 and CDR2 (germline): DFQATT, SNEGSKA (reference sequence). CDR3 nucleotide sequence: TGCAGTGCCAAAGCTTCGGACAGGGATTTCGAGAAACTGTTTTTT. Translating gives CSAKASDRDFEKLFF.

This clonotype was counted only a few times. The CDR3 region has the DNA TGCAGCGCTTTAGCGGGAGAAGTTTACGAGCAGTACTTC. It encodes CSALAGEVYEQYF. This chain joins TRBV29-1 and TRBJ2-7; 9 positions agree with TRBD2. The CDR3 covers 13 residues. Germline loops: CDR1 SQVTM, CDR2 ANQGSEA. After removal of 7 bases from V and 4 bases from J, the junction contained 8 bases not matched to a gene.

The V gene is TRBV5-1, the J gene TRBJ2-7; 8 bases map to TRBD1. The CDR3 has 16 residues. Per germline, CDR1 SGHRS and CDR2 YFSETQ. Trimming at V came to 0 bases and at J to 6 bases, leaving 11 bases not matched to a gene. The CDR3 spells CASSLASGQGAAEQYF. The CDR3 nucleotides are TGCGCCAGCAGCTTGGCCTCAGGGCAGGGGGCGGCCGAGCAGTACTTC.

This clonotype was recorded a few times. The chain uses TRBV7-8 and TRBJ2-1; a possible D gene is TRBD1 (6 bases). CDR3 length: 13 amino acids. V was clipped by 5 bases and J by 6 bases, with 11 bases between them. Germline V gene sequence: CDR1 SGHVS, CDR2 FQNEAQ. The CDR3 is CASSPYRVNEQFF. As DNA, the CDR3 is TGTGCCAGCAGCCCTTACAGGGTCAATGAGCAGTTCTTC.